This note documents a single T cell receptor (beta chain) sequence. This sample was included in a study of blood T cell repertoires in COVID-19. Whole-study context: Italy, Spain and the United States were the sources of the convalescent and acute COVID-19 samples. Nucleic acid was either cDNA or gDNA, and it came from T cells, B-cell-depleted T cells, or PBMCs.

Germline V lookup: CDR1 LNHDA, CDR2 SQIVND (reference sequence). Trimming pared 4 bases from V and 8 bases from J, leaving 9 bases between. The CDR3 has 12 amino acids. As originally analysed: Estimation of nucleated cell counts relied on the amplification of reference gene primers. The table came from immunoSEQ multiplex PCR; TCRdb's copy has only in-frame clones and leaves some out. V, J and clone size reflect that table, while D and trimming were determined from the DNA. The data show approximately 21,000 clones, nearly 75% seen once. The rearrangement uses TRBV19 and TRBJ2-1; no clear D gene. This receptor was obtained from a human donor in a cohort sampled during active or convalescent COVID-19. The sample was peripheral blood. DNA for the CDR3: TGTGCCAGTAGTACCTCCTTCCATGAGCAGTTCTTC. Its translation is CASSTSFHEQFF.